This T cell receptor beta chain was retrieved from a study of T cells in Graves' hyperthyroidism and ophthalmopathy. The source material, RNA transcripts, was used to amplify TCR beta CDR3 regions. The HTBI set primed first-round TCR CDR3 RT-PCR. MiXCR, run by TCRdb on the multiplex PCR reads, gives a single entry per CDR3 protein. The table has 300,000 to 500,000 distinct CDR3 sequences, under 15% seen once. Diagnoses were made from clinical symptoms, serum measures (thyroxine and TRAb), thyroid ultrasound and orbital computed tomography. V was clipped by 4 bases and J by 2 bases, with 8 bases between them. The CDR3 consists of 12 residues. Germline values: CDR1 DFQATT, CDR2 SNEGSKA (reference sequence).

This clonotype was obtained from a woman aged 30 to 39 with Graves' hyperthyroidism. The genes are TRBV20-1 and TRBJ2-5; D gene uncertain. Specimen: blood. CDR3 nucleotide sequence: TGCAGTGCTAAGTCTTTACAAGAGACCCAGTACTTC. It translates to CSAKSLQETQYF.